What follows are 3 T cell receptor beta chains derived from one specimen sequenced in a study of patients and donors after allogeneic stem cell transplantation. MiXCR, run by TCRdb on the RT-PCR reads, gives a single entry per CDR3 protein. The table shows approximately 250,000 distinct CDR3 sequences, with roughly an eighth occurring only once. The sample taken for sequencing was blood, either unsorted or a sorted T cell fraction (not recorded which). These receptors were taken from a human donor who was either an allogeneic HSCT recipient or a stem cell or donor lymphocyte infusion donor (not recorded which). It is not recorded whose cells these are; they may come from a transplant donor.

A remark on this clonotype: A read error may be the cause here, since a much bigger clone is one base away. The chain recombines TRBV11-2 with TRBJ2-7; D gene ambiguous. Germline CDR1 SGHAT, CDR2 FQNNGV. Trimming left V 3 bases short and J 3 bases short, with 3 bases between. The CDR3 length is 11 residues. CDR3 loop: CASSFLYEQYF. The CDR3 region has the DNA TGTGCCAGCAGCTTCCTCTACGAGCAGTACTTC.

The chain employs TRBV29-1 and TRBJ1-1; weak D call: TRBD1 (6 bases). Germline lookup yields CDR1 SQVTM and CDR2 ANQGSEA. The CDR3 is 13 amino acids. Trimming removed 2 bases at V and 4 bases at J, with 11 bases between. DNA of the CDR3: TGCAGCGTTGAAACAGGGCGCGGCACTGAAGCTTTCTTT. Translated, it gives CSVETGRGTEAFF. Full variable domain (missing parts from reference TRBV29-1 and TRBJ1-1): SAVISQKPSRDICQRGTSLTIQCQVDSQVTMMFWYRQQPGQSLTLIATANQGSEATYESGFVIDKFPISRPNLTFSTLTVSNMSPEDSSIYLCSVETGRGTEAFFGQGTRLTVV.

This clonotype was picked up a small number of times. The rearrangement uses TRBV7-2 and TRBJ2-4; 10 bases match TRBD1. Trimming at V came to 4 bases and at J to 8 bases, leaving 8 bases not matched to a gene. CDR1 SGHTA and CDR2 FQGNSA come from the germline V gene. The CDR3 contains 15 residues. The CDR3 DNA is TGTGCCAGCAGCTGGACCGGGACAGGGGTCGACATTCAGTACTTC. As protein: CASSWTGTGVDIQYF.